A single sample gave rise to the 17 T cell receptor beta chains below, sequenced in a study of T cell responses to AZD1222 COVID-19 vaccine. TCRdb's copy holds only in-frame clones and misses some; the assay was immunoSEQ multiplex PCR. Of around 200,000 clones in the sample, more than 75% were seen once. Sequences were derived from peripheral blood, sampled 28 days after the second AZD1222 dose. The receptors here all came from an adult who received the AZD1222 COVID-19 vaccine.

The chain employs TRBV2 and TRBJ2-3; 9 bases are a match to TRBD1. The V gene end was trimmed by 7 bases and the J gene end by 5 bases; junction bases not matched to a gene: 13. This CDR3 spans 16 amino acids. The germline V gene encodes CDR1 SNHLY and CDR2 FYNNEI. CDR3: CASKLPGQGGRDTQYF. DNA of the CDR3: TGTGCCAGCAAACTCCCGGGACAGGGCGGGAGAGATACGCAGTATTTT.

Concerning this clone itself: A much more abundant neighbour one base away suggests this may be a read error. The CDR3 bases are TGTGCCAGCAGATTCACCTACGAGCAGTACTTC. It encodes CASRFTYEQYF. The V gene is TRBV6-5, the J gene TRBJ2-7, with unresolved D. Germline lookup yields CDR1 MNHEY and CDR2 SVGAGI. The CDR3 loop spans 11 amino acids. V lost 6 bases and J 2 bases, leaving 5 bases between the germline ends.

The chain joins TRBV11-2 to TRBJ2-7; D is tentatively TRBD1 or TRBD2 (5 bases each). The CDR3 is made up of 14 amino acids. Germline CDR1 is SGHAT and CDR2 is FQNNGV. Trimming shortened V by 3 bases and J by 0 bases, and 9 bases separated the two germline ends. The CDR3 region is CASSLGRVSYEQYF. CDR3 nucleotide sequence: TGTGCCAGCAGCTTGGGGCGGGTCTCCTACGAGCAGTACTTC.

The chain is built from TRBV24-1 and TRBJ2-2; 7 nucleotides align to TRBD1. V lost 7 bases to trimming and J lost 3 bases; unmatched junction nucleotides: 7. Germline CDR1 reads KGHDR; CDR2 reads SFDVKD. This CDR3 comprises 15 residues. The CDR3 DNA follows: TGTGCCACCAGAGGAGCGCAGGGGGACACCGGGGAGCTGTTTTTT. Encoded protein: CATRGAQGDTGELFF.

V and J are TRBV7-9 and TRBJ2-7; 10 bases are a match to TRBD1. Germline V gives CDR1 SEHNR, CDR2 FQNEAQ (reference sequence). Trimming took 5 bases from V and 1 from J; bases not matched to a gene: 2. This CDR3 is built from 14 residues. This CDR3 reads CASSTDRGSYEQYF. The CDR3 DNA sequence: TGTGCCAGCAGCACGGACAGGGGGTCCTACGAGCAGTACTTC.

As regards this clone: Distinct nucleotide sequences in the sample also encode this CDR3. This sequence joins TRBV5-1 and TRBJ2-3; 8 nucleotides match TRBD1. From germline, CDR1 is SGHRS and CDR2 YFSETQ. This CDR3 comprises 15 residues. V trimming: 3 bases; J trimming: 2 bases; junction bases outside the gene matches: 5. CDR3 DNA sequence: TGCGCCAGCAGCTGGGGACAGGCGTCCACAGATACGCAGTATTTT. Protein sequence: CASSWGQASTDTQYF. The whole variable domain, filled in from reference TRBV5-1 and TRBJ2-3, reads KAGVTQTPRYLIKTRGQQVTLSCSPISGHRSVSWYQQTPGQGLQFLFEYFSETQRNKGNFPGRFSGRQFSNSRSEMNVSTLELGDSALYLCASSWGQASTDTQYFGPGTRLTVL.

V and J are TRBV21-1 and TRBJ2-7; the D call in the table, TRBD1, was not verified against the DNA. TRBV21-1 is tagged as a pseudogene. This CDR3 has 16 residues. CDR3 bases: TGTGCCAGCAGCAAAATCGGACAGGGGCTCTCCTACGAGCAGTACTTC. Translation gives CASSKIGQGLSYEQYF.

V and J are TRBV18 and TRBJ2-1; 12 nucleotides match TRBD2. Losses at the gene ends were 5 bases for V and 5 bases for J; bases not matched to a gene: 10. The CDR3 contains 17 residues. Germline values: CDR1 KGHSH, CDR2 LQKENI. CDR3 protein: CASSSRYSSGRDNEQFF. DNA for the CDR3: TGTGCCAGCTCATCCAGATACTCTAGCGGGAGGGACAATGAGCAGTTCTTC.

The V gene is TRBV28, the J gene TRBJ2-3, with 9 bases matching TRBD1. J was trimmed by 2 bases and V by 8 bases; bases with no gene match: 2. The CDR3 runs 13 residues. Looked up from germline, CDR1 is MDHEN and CDR2 is SYDVKM. In nucleotides, the CDR3 is TGTGCCAGCGGACAGGGGTTCACAGATACGCAGTATTTT. The encoded protein is CASGQGFTDTQYF.

The chain uses TRBV5-1 and TRBJ2-7, with a weak D call TRBD2 (5 bases). Germline CDR1 SGHRS, CDR2 YFSETQ. V was pared by 6 bases and J by 9 bases, with 22 bases between. The CDR3 runs to 14 residues. CDR3: CASTLGDTPTRQYF. In DNA form, the CDR3 reads TGCGCCAGCACCCTGGGAGACACCCCTACGAGGCAGTACTTC.

The chain links TRBV18 to TRBJ1-1; D unclear. This CDR3 region has 13 residues. Germline V gene lookup returns CDR1 KGHSH and CDR2 LQKENI. V lost 5 bases, J lost 1 base, and 8 bases lay in between. CDR3 sequence reads: CASSSQKNTEAFF. The CDR3 DNA follows: TGTGCCAGCTCAAGTCAAAAGAACACTGAAGCTTTCTTT.

The chain carries TRBV5-1 and TRBJ2-5; D may correspond to TRBD1 or TRBD2 (5 bases each). The CDR3 sequence is 15 residues long. Trimming shortened V by 0 bases and J by 5 bases, and 14 bases separated the two germline ends. The V gene's germline CDR1 is SGHRS and CDR2 YFSETQ. CDR3 coding DNA: TGCGCCAGCAGCTTGGGGCCAGTAGGGGAGGAGACCCAGTACTTC. Its protein product is CASSLGPVGEETQYF.

The chain recombines TRBV15 with TRBJ2-3; the match to TRBD2 covers 10 bases. The V gene end was trimmed by 0 bases and the J gene end by 4 bases; junction bases not matched to a gene: 4. Germline CDR1 reads LNHNV; CDR2 reads YYDKDF (reference sequence). The CDR3 runs 16 residues. The CDR3 spells CATSREERGGADTQYF. In nucleotides, the CDR3 is TGTGCCACCAGCAGAGAAGAGCGGGGGGGGGCAGATACGCAGTATTTT.

The rearrangement links TRBV7-2 to TRBJ1-4, with D tentatively TRBD1 (5 bases). The germline V gene has CDR1 SGHTA and CDR2 FQGNSA. The CDR3 length is 13 residues. V was pared by 5 bases and J by 12 bases, with 16 bases between. CDR3 sequence (DNA): TGTGCCAGCAGCAACCCCCTCGGGGCTGAACTGTTTTTT. Its translation is CASSNPLGAELFF.

This sequence joins TRBV6-4 and TRBJ1-5; D may be TRBD1 (5 bases). Between the trimmed V and J ends, which lost 4 bases and 3 bases, there was a span of 10 bases. The CDR3 consists of 14 residues. From germline, CDR1 is MRHNA and CDR2 SNTAGT. CDR3 amino acids: CASSGSGSNQPQHF. CDR3 nucleotides: TGTGCCAGCAGTGGCTCAGGGTCCAATCAGCCCCAGCATTTT.

The rearrangement links TRBV2 to TRBJ2-1, with D perhaps matching TRBD1 or TRBD2 (5 bases each). Deletions cut 0 bases from V and 13 bases from J, with 10 bases between. Germline lookup yields CDR1 SNHLY and CDR2 FYNNEI. The length of the CDR3 is 12 residues. DNA for the CDR3: TGTGCCAGCAGTGAAGCGGCTAGGGACCAGTTCTTC. It codes for CASSEAARDQFF.

This chain connects TRBV10-3 to TRBJ2-1, with TRBD1 identical over 9 bases. The CDR3 is made up of 14 amino acids. Germline V gene data show CDR1 as ENHRY and CDR2 as SYGVKD. V was pared by 4 bases and J by 9 bases, with 7 bases of the junction left unmatched. CDR3 residues: CAISAGQGGGEQFF. In nucleotides, the CDR3 is TGTGCCATCAGTGCGGGACAGGGTGGTGGTGAGCAGTTCTTC.